This TCR beta chain was recorded in a study of blood T cells in healthy people across ages. Next came a second PCR, run for roughly 7 to 12 cycles, which used a sample-barcoded 5' primer along with a J-beta primer mix. The authors tagged each cDNA molecule using a template-switch adaptor with 12 random nucleotides. TCRdb analysed the 5' RACE reads with MiXCR anew, one entry per CDR3 protein. The table has nearly 800,000 distinct CDR3 sequences, more than 20% seen once; the top ten hold approximately 3.7%. The CDR3 has 17 amino acids. The trim removed 5 bases at V and 0 bases at J, leaving 7 bases unmatched. The V gene's germline CDR1 is SGHVS and CDR2 FQNEAQ. The same sample was also used in a study of T cells of mothers and their children.

V and J are TRBV7-8 and TRBJ2-1, with TRBD2 identical over 10 bases. The receptor comes from a boy aged 5-17 years in good health. Sequencing was done on a sample of blood. CDR3 in DNA: TGTGCCAGCAGCACCTCCCTAGCGGGGGACTCCTACAATGAGCAGTTCTTC. It yields the protein CASSTSLAGDSYNEQFF.